This T cell receptor (beta chain) emerged from a study of blood T cells in healthy people across ages. Study background: Per two T cells, template switching captured roughly one barcoded beta molecule.

With 5 bases removed from V and 9 bases from J, the gap between germline ends came to 14 bases. Germline CDR1 and CDR2: SGHAT and FQNNGV. The CDR3 covers 12 residues. A second PCR, run for roughly 7 to 11 cycles, used a sample-barcoded 5' primer plus a J-beta primer mix. TCRdb re-called the 5' RACE reads through MiXCR, storing one row per CDR3 protein. The repertoire holds more than 1.4 million distinct CDR3 sequences, with roughly 40% as singletons. The chain employs TRBV11-2 and TRBJ2-7; D gene uncertain. Sequenced input: blood. The receptor comes from a woman between 18 and 29 years old in good health. The CDR3 sequence: CASSRGRCVQYF. In DNA, the CDR3 is TGTGCCAGCAGCCGCGGAAGGTGTGTGCAGTACTTC.